This entry lists 9 T cell receptor beta chains sequenced from one sample in a study of blood T cell repertoires in COVID-19. Profiling relied on immunoSEQ multiplex PCR, and the TCRdb table lists in-frame clones only, not all of them. Found here are some 200,000 clones, around 80% of them singletons; the top ten hold roughly 15%. Input material: peripheral blood. Receptors originate from a woman in her 70s with COVID-19, enrolled during active disease.

The chain employs TRBV5-1 and TRBJ2-2, with TRBD2 matching 10 bases. J was trimmed by 8 bases and V by 3 bases; bases with no gene match: 10. The CDR3 spans 16 residues. Germline CDR1 reads SGHRS; CDR2 reads YFSETQ. CDR3 amino acids: CASSYGRTSGIGELFF. In DNA form, the CDR3 reads TGCGCCAGCAGCTATGGACGTACTAGCGGGATAGGGGAGCTGTTTTTT.

There are a few counts of this clone. The rearrangement uses TRBV27 and TRBJ1-2; the D gene is possibly TRBD1 (6 bases). Trimming took off 8 bases at V and 0 bases at J, with 13 bases between the two ends. Germline CDR1 and CDR2: MNHEY and SMNVEV (reference sequence). The CDR3 totals 14 residues. The CDR3 loop is CASGVGGSNYGYTF. CDR3 DNA: TGTGCCAGCGGGGTAGGGGGATCTAACTATGGCTACACCTTC.

In its sample, this clone was seen once. This CDR3 is CASTPRQGVEKLFF. As DNA, the CDR3 is TGTGCCAGCACGCCTCGCCAGGGGGTAGAAAAACTGTTTTTT. The rearrangement links TRBV6-5 to TRBJ1-4; 7 nucleotides align to TRBD1. CDR3 size: 14 residues. CDR1 MNHEY and CDR2 SVGAGI come from the germline V gene. With V trimmed by 7 bases and J by 8 bases, 10 bases remained unmatched.

In this sample, this clone turned up a few times. J is TRBJ2-1 and V is TRBV6-6; 8 bases line up with TRBD1. Germline loops: CDR1 MNHNY, CDR2 SVGAGI (reference sequence). This CDR3 comprises 14 residues. V trimming: 5 bases; J trimming: 6 bases; junction bases outside the gene matches: 6. The CDR3 spells CASSSTGTGNEQFF. CDR3 DNA: TGTGCCAGCAGTAGTACCGGGACAGGCAATGAGCAGTTCTTC.

The chain recombines TRBV29-1 with TRBJ2-7, with a weak D call TRBD1 (5 bases). Germline V CDR1 and CDR2: SQVTM, ANQGSEA. Trimming cost V 4 bases and J 3 bases, with 13 bases left between them. This CDR3 region has 13 residues. This CDR3 reads CSVVDSSLYEQYF. The CDR3 coding sequence is TGCAGCGTTGTCGACAGCTCGCTCTACGAGCAGTACTTC.

This chain uses TRBV5-5 with TRBJ1-6, with D hard to call. Per germline, CDR1 SGHKS and CDR2 YYEKEE (reference sequence). This CDR3 is built from 14 residues. V dropped 1 base and J dropped 9 bases, with 11 bases sitting between them. The CDR3 reads CASSLQQNLSPLHF. Written as DNA, the CDR3 is TGTGCCAGCAGCTTGCAACAGAATCTTTCACCCCTCCACTTT.

The rearrangement uses TRBV5-1 and TRBJ2-1, with TRBD1 as a possible D gene (5 bases). V lost 3 bases and J 2 bases, leaving 12 bases between the germline ends. This CDR3 is 15 amino acids long. Looked up from germline, CDR1 is SGHRS and CDR2 is YFSETQ. The CDR3 is CASSSRQWAYNEQFF. The CDR3 DNA follows: TGCGCCAGCAGCTCTCGACAGTGGGCCTACAATGAGCAGTTCTTC. Based on the CDR3 plus reference TRBV5-1 and TRBJ2-1, the full variable domain is KAGVTQTPRYLIKTRGQQVTLSCSPISGHRSVSWYQQTPGQGLQFLFEYFSETQRNKGNFPGRFSGRQFSNSRSEMNVSTLELGDSALYLCASSSRQWAYNEQFFGPGTRLTVL.

The chain carries TRBV19 and TRBJ1-1, with TRBD1 identical over 8 bases. The V gene end was trimmed by 3 bases and the J gene end by 5 bases; junction bases not matched to a gene: 2. The CDR3 is 13 residues long. CDR1 LNHDA and CDR2 SQIVND come from the germline V gene (reference sequence). The CDR3 here is CASSMNRGTEAFF. In DNA form, the CDR3 reads TGTGCCAGTAGTATGAACAGGGGGACTGAAGCTTTCTTT.

This chain connects TRBV7-7 to TRBJ2-1, with 10 bases that match TRBD1. With V trimmed by 5 bases and J by 5 bases, 6 bases remained unmatched. The germline CDR1 and CDR2 sequences are SSHAT and FNYEAQ (reference sequence). This CDR3 contains 15 residues. In DNA form, the CDR3 reads TGTGCCAGCAGCGTACGACAGGGGGCCAACAATGAGCAGTTCTTC. Translating gives CASSVRQGANNEQFF.